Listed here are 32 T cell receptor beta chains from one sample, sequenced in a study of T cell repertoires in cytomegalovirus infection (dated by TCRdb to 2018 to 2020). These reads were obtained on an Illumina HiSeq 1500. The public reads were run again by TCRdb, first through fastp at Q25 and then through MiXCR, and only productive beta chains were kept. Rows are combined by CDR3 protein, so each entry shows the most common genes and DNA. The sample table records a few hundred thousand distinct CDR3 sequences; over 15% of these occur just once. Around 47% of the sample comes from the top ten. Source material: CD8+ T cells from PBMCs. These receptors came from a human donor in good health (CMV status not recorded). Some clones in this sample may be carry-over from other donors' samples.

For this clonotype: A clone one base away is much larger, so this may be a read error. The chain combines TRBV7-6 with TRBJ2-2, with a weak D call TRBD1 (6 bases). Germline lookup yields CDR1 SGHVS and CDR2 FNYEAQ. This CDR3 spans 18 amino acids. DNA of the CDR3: TGTGCTAGCAACTTAGATTCAGGTCCAGGGGCGAACACCGGGGAGCTGTTTTTT. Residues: CASNLDSGPGANTGELFF.

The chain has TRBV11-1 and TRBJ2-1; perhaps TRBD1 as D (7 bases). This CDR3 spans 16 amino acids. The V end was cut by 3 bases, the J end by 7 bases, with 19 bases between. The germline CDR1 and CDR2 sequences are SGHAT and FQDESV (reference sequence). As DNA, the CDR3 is TGTGCCAGCAGCTTGGAGGGTTGGGGCAGGGGGAATGAGCAGTTCTTC. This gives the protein CASSLEGWGRGNEQFF. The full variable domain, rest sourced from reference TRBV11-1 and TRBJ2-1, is EAEVAQSPRYKITEKSQAVAFWCDPISGHATLYWYRQILGQGPELLVQFQDESVVDDSQLPKDRFSAERLKGVDSTLKIQPAELGDSAMYLCASSLEGWGRGNEQFFGPGTRLTVL.

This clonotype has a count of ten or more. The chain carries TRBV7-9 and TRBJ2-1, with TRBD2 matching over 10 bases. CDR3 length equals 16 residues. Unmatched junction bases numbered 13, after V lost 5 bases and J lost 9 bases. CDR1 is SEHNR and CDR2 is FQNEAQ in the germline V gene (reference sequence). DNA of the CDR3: TGTGCCAGCAGCCCCCAGCGGGGGGGCCTTATCGTTGAGCAGTTCTTC. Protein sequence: CASSPQRGGLIVEQFF.

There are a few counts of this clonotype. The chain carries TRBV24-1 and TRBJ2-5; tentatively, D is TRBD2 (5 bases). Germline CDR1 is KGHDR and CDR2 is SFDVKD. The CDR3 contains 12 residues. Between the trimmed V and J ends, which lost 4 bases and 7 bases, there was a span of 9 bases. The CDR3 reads CATSDTGGTQYF. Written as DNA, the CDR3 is TGTGCCACCAGTGACACCGGAGGGACCCAGTACTTC.

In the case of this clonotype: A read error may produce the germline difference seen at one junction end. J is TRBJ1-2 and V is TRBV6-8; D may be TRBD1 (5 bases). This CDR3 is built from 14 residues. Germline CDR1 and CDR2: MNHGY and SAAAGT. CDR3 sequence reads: CASSYSGGDYGYNF. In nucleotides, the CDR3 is TGTGCCAGCAGTTACTCGGGGGGGGACTATGGCTACAACTTC.

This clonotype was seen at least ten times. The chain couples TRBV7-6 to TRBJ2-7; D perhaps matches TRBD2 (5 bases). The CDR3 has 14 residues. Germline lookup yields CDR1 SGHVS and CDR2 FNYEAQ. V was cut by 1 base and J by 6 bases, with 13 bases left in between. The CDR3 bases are TGTGCCAGCAGCTTAGGCCGAGGGAAACGCGAGCAGTACTTC. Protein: CASSLGRGKREQYF. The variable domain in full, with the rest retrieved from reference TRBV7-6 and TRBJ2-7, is GAGVSQSPRYKVTKRGQDVALRCDPISGHVSLYWYRQALGQGPEFLTYFNYEAQQDKSGLPNDRFSAERPEGSISTLTIQRTEQRDSAMYRCASSLGRGKREQYFGPGTRLTVT.

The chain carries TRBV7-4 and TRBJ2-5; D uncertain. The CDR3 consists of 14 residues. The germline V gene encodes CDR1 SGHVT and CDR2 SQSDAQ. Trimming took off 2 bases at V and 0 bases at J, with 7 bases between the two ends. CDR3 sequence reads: CASSLIWDQETQYF. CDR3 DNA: TGTGCCAGCAGCTTAATCTGGGACCAAGAGACCCAGTACTTC.

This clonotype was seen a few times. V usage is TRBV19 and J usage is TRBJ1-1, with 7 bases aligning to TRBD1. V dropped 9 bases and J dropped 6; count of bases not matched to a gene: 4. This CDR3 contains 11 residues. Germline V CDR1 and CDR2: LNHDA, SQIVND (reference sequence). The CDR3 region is CASGTVPEAFF. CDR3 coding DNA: TGTGCCAGCGGGACAGTCCCTGAAGCTTTCTTT.

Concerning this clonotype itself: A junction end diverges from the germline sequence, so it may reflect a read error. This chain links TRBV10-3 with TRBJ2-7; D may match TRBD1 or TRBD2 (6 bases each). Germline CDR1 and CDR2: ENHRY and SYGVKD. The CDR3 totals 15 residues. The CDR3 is CAISESGTGTYEQYF. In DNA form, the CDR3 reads TGTGCCATCAGTGAGTCAGGGACTGGGACATACGAACAGTACTTC.

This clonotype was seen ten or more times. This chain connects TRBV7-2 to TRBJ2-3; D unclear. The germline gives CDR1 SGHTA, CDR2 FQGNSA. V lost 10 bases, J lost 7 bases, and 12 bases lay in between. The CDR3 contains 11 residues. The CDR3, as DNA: TGTGCCACCACGCCCGAATATACGCAGTATTTT. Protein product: CATTPEYTQYF.

Here the CDR3 reads CASSQDLAGGYQETQYF. The CDR3 nucleotides read TGCGCCAGCAGCCAAGATCTAGCGGGGGGGTACCAAGAGACCCAGTACTTC. V usage is TRBV4-3 and J usage is TRBJ2-5, with TRBD2 matching 12 bases. Trimming cost V 0 bases and J 0 bases; bases outside gene matches: 2. This CDR3 has 17 amino acids. The germline CDR1 and CDR2 sequences are LGHNA and YSLEER.

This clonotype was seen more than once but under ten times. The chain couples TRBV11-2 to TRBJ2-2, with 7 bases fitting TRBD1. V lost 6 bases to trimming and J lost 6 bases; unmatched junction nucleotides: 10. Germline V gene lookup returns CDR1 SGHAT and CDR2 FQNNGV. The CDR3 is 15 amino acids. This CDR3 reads CASSSPSTGAGELFF. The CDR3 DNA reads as TGTGCCAGCAGTTCTCCCTCCACAGGGGCCGGGGAGCTGTTTTTT. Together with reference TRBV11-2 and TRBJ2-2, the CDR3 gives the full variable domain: EAGVAQSPRYKIIEKRQSVAFWCNPISGHATLYWYQQILGQGPKLLIQFQNNGVVDDSQLPKDRFSAERLKGVDSTLKIQPAKLEDSAVYLCASSSPSTGAGELFFGEGSRLTVL.

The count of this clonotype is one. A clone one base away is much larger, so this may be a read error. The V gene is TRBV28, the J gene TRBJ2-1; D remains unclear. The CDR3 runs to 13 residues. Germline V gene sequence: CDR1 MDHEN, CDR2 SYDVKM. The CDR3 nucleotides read TGTGTCAGCAAAGAGTATGGGCTCAATGAGCAGTTCTTC. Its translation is CVSKEYGLNEQFF.

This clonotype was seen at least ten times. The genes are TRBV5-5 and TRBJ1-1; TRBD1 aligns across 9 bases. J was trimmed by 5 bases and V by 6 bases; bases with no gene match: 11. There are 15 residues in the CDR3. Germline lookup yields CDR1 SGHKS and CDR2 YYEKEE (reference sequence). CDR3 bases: TGTGCCAGCACCATAATGGGGACAGGGACGACTGAAGCTTTCTTT. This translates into CASTIMGTGTTEAFF. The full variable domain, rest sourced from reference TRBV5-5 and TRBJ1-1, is DAGVTQSPTHLIKTRGQQVTLRCSPISGHKSVSWYQQVLGQGPQFIFQYYEKEERGRGNFPDRFSARQFPNYSSELNVNALLLGDSALYLCASTIMGTGTTEAFFGQGTRLTVV.

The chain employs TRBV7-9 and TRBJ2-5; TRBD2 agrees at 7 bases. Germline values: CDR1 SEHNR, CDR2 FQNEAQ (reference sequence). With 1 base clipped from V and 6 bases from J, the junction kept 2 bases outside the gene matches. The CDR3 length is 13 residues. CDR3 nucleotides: TGTGCCAGCAGCTTAGAGCGGGAACAGACCCAGTACTTC. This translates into CASSLEREQTQYF.

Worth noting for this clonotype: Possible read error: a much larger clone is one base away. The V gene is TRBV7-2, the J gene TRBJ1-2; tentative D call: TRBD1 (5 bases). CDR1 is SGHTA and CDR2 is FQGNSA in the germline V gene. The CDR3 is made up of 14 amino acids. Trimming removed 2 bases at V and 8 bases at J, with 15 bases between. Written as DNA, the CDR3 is TGTGCCAGCAGCTTAACAGGAACGAAGAGCGGCTACACCTTC. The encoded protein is CASSLTGTKSGYTF.

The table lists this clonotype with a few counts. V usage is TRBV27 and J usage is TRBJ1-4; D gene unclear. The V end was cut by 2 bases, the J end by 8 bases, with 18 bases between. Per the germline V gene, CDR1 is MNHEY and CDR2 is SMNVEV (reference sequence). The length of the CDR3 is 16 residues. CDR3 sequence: CASSLEGWTPGEKLFF. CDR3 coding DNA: TGTGCCAGCAGTTTAGAGGGCTGGACGCCCGGAGAAAAACTGTTTTTT.

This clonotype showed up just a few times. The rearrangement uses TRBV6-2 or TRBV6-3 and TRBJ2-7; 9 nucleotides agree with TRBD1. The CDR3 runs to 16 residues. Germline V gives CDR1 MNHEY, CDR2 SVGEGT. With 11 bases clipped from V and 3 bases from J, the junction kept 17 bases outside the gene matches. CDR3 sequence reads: CAGLRDRAFPRYEQYF. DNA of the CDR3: TGTGCCGGGCTCCGGGACAGGGCTTTCCCTCGCTACGAGCAGTACTTC.

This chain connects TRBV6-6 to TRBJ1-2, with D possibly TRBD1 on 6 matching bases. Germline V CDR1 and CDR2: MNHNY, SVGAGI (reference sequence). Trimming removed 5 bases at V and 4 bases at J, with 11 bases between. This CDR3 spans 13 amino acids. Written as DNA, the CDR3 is TGTGCCAGCAGTACAGGGCGGGCCTATGGCTACACCTTC. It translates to CASSTGRAYGYTF.

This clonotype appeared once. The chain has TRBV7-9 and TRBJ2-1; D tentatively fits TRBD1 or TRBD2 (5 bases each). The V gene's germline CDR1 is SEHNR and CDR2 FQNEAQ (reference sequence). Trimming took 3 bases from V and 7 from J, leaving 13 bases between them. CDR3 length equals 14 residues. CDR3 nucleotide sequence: TGTGCCAGCAGCTTCCCGGGGCCCAAGAATGAGCAGTTCTTC. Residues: CASSFPGPKNEQFF.

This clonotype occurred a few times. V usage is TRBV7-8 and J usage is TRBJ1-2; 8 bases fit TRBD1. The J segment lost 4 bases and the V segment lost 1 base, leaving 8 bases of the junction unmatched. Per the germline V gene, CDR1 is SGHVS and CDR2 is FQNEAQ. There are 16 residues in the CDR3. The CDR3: CASSLGSQGGGYGYTF. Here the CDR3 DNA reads TGTGCCAGCAGCTTAGGCTCACAGGGGGGGGGCTATGGCTACACCTTC.

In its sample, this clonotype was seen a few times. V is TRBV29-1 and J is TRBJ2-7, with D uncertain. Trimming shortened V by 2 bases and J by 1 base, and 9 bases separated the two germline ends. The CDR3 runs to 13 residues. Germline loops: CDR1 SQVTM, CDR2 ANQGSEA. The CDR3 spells CSVETDPSYEQYF. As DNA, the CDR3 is TGCAGCGTTGAAACAGACCCTTCCTACGAGCAGTACTTC.

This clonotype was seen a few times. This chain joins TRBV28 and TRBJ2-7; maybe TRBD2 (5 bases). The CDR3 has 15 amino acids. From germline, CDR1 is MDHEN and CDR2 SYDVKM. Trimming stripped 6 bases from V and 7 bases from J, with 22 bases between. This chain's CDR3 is CASSHLRGQPREQYF. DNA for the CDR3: TGTGCCAGCAGCCATCTTCGGGGTCAGCCAAGGGAGCAGTACTTC.

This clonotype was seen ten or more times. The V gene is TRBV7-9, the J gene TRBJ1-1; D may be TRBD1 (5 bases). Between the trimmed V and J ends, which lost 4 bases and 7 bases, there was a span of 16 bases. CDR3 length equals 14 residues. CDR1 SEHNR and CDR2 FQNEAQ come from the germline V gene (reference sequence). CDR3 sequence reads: CASSSYPGTDEAFF. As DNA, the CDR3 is TGTGCCAGCAGCTCTTATCCCGGGACCGATGAAGCTTTCTTT.

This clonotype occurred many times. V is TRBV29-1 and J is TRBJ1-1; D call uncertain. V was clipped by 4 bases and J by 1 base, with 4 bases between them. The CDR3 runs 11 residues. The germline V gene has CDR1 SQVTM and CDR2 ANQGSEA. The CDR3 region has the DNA TGCAGCGTTGGAGAGAACACTGAAGCTTTCTTT. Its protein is CSVGENTEAFF.

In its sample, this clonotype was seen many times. CDR3 bases: TGTGCCAGCAGCTGGGACAGGGGTAATAATTCACCCCTCCACTTT. Amino acids: CASSWDRGNNSPLHF. J is TRBJ1-6 and V is TRBV7-2; TRBD1 agrees at 10 bases. V lost 4 bases to trimming and J lost 5 bases; unmatched junction nucleotides: 2. The CDR3 runs to 15 residues. Germline CDR1 and CDR2: SGHTA and FQGNSA. Full variable domain (rest looked up from reference TRBV7-2 and TRBJ1-6): GAGVSQSPSNKVTEKGKDVELRCDPISGHTALYWYRQSLGQGLEFLIYFQGNSAPDKSGLPSDRFSAERTGGSVSTLTIQRTQQEDSAVYLCASSWDRGNNSPLHFGNGTRLTVT.

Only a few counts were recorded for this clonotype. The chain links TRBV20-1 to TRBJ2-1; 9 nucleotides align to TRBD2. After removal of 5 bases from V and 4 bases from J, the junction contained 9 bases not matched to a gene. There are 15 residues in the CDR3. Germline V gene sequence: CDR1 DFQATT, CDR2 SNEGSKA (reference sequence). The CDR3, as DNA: TGCAGTGCTGAAACCTCGGGACTAGCTTACAATGAGCAGTTCTTC. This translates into CSAETSGLAYNEQFF.

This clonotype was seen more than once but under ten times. The CDR3 sequence is CATSRGPGQGDEQFF. The CDR3, as DNA: TGTGCCACCAGCAGAGGCCCGGGGCAGGGGGATGAGCAGTTCTTC. This chain connects TRBV15 to TRBJ2-1; 7 nucleotides align to TRBD1. The CDR3 has 15 residues. The ends lost 1 base at V and 8 bases at J; junction bases unmatched: 8. The germline gives CDR1 LNHNV, CDR2 YYDKDF (reference sequence).

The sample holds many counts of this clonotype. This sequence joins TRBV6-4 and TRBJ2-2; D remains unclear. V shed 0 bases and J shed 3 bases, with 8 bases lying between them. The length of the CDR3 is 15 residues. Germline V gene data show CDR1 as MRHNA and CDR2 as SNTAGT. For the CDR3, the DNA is TGTGCCAGCAGTGACTCAGTTGCGGACACCGGGGAGCTGTTTTTT. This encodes CASSDSVADTGELFF.

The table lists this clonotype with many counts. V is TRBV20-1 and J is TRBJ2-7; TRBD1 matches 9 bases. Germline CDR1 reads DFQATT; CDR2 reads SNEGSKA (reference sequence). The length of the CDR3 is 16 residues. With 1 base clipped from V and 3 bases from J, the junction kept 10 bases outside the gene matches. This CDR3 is CSARGTGQGFNYEQYF. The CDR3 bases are TGCAGTGCTAGAGGTACCGGACAGGGGTTTAACTACGAGCAGTACTTC.

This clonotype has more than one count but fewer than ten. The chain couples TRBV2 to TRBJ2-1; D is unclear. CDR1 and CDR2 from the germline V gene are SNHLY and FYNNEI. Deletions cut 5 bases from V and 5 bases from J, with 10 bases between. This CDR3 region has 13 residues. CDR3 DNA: TGTGCCAGCAGTTTTTCGTGGGACAATGAGCAGTTCTTC. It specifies CASSFSWDNEQFF.

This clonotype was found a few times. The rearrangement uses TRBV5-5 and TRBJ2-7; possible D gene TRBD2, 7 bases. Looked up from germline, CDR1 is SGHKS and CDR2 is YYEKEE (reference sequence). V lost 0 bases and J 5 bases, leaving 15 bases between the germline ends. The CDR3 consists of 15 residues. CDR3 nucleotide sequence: TGTGCCAGCAGCTTGGACCGGGGGGCGGTAGACGAGCAGTACTTC. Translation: CASSLDRGAVDEQYF.